A selection of T cell receptor beta chains follows, all from one sample in a study of blood T cell repertoires in COVID-19. Here immunoSEQ multiplex PCR was the method, and the copy in TCRdb shows in-frame clones only, minus some. Among 200,000 or so clones listed, 70% to 85% were seen once. Sequenced sample: peripheral blood. The receptors come from a human donor with acute or convalescent COVID-19. The donor label of this sample is uncertain. CDR3s include the opening cysteine and the closing phenylalanine or tryptophan. A D gene is named only where the DNA matches it firmly. Rows give clone size only sometimes, using once, few, many, or a class for an expanded clone.

D gene | J gene | clone size | V gene | CDR3 DNA | CDR3 protein
TRBD1 | TRBJ2-7 | - | TRBV3-1/TRBV3-2 | TGTGCCAGCAGCCAAGGAGGGACAGGAGCCTACGAGCAGTACTTC | CASSQGGTGAYEQYF
- | TRBJ1-5 | - | TRBV2 | TGTGCCAGCAGTGTTAGGGCAGGGGGCAATCAGCCCCAGCATTTT | CASSVRAGGNQPQHF
TRBD2 | TRBJ2-5 | - | TRBV24-1 | TGTGCCACCAGTGACGTCGGGAGGGCCGGGGAGACCCAGTACTTC | CATSDVGRAGETQYF
TRBD2 | TRBJ2-5 | - | TRBV7-6 | TGTGCCAGCAGCTTAGCGGGGCTAGCGGGAGCTCAGACCCAGTACTTC | CASSLAGLAGAQTQYF
TRBD1 | TRBJ1-5 | - | TRBV7-8 | TGTGCCAGCAGCGCCAGGGGGAGTTGGCCCCAGCATTTT | CASSARGSWPQHF
TRBD2 | TRBJ2-7 | - | TRBV29-1 | TGCAGCGTCCGCGGACTAGCGGACGAGCAGTACTTC | CSVRGLADEQYF
TRBD2 | TRBJ2-3 | few | TRBV9 | TGTGCCAGCAGCCCCAGGACTAGCGGGGGGACAGATACGCAGTATTTT | CASSPRTSGGTDTQYF
TRBD1 | TRBJ2-1 | once | TRBV7-9 | TGTGCCAGCAGCCAGACAGGGTCTAGGACCCATGAGCAGTTCTTC | CASSQTGSRTHEQFF
- | TRBJ2-5 | - | TRBV10-3 | TGTGCCATCAGTGACAGGGGCGATAGGGAGACCCAGTACTTC | CAISDRGDRETQYF
TRBD1 | TRBJ1-1 | - | TRBV27 | TGTGCCAGCAGTTCCGGGACAGGGGCAGTCGCTGAAGCTTTCTTT | CASSSGTGAVAEAFF
TRBD2 | TRBJ2-7 | - | TRBV6-5 | TGTGCCAGCAGTTACTTTGGGACTAGCGGAACCCCTAAGCAGTACTTC | CASSYFGTSGTPKQYF
- | TRBJ2-7 | - | TRBV6-5 | TGTGCCAGCACCCCAGAGGGAAGCTACGAGCAGTACTTC | CASTPEGSYEQYF
TRBD1 | TRBJ1-5 | few | TRBV7-6 | TGTGCCAGCAGCTTAGCAGGGGGCAGGGACAATCAGCCCCAGCATTTT | CASSLAGGRDNQPQHF
TRBD1 | TRBJ1-3 | - | TRBV9 | TGTGCCAGCAGAAAAGACAGGGGTACTGGAAACACCATATATTTT | CASRKDRGTGNTIYF
- | TRBJ1-4 | - | TRBV6-6 | TGTGCCAGCAGGGCGACAGGTAGTAATGAAAAACTGTTTTTT | CASRATGSNEKLFF
- | TRBJ2-1 | - | TRBV6-4 | TGTGCCAGCAGGGGGGAGGCGGGCAATGAGCAGTTCTTC | CASRGEAGNEQFF
TRBD2 | TRBJ2-2 | - | TRBV10-3 | TGTGCCATCAGTGATCATAGCGGGAGTTCAACCGGGGAGCTGTTTTTT | CAISDHSGSSTGELFF
TRBD2 | TRBJ2-2 | - | TRBV10-3 | TGTGCCATCAGTGGGTCTCAGCGGGGGGGTACGAACACCGGGGAGCTGTTTTTT | CAISGSQRGGTNTGELFF
TRBD1 | TRBJ2-7 | - | TRBV18 | TGTGCCAGCTCACCACCAGGACAGGGGGCCTACGAGCAGTACTTC | CASSPPGQGAYEQYF
TRBD2 | TRBJ2-1 | - | TRBV6-5 | TGTGCCAGCAGTTACTCGGGGCGGGGGTACAATGAGCAGTTCTTC | CASSYSGRGYNEQFF
- | TRBJ2-5 | once | TRBV19 | TGTGCCAGTAGTATAGGACAGCTCCAAGAGACCCAGTACTTC | CASSIGQLQETQYF
TRBD2 | TRBJ2-7 | - | TRBV5-4 | TGTGCCAGCAGCTTGGCCGGGACTAGCGGGGACGAGCAGTACTTC | CASSLAGTSGDEQYF
- | TRBJ2-3 | - | TRBV27 | TGTGCCAGCAGTCGGGGTAGCGCACGCACAGATACGCAGTATTTT | CASSRGSARTDTQYF
TRBD1 | TRBJ2-5 | once | TRBV28 | TGTGCCAGCAGCCCAGGGGACAGACAAGAGACCCAGTACTTC | CASSPGDRQETQYF
TRBD1 | TRBJ1-2 | - | TRBV2 | TGTGCCGGAGGGACAGGCGGCTATGGCTACACCTTC | CAGGTGGYGYTF
- | TRBJ2-7 | few | TRBV5-8 | TGTGCCAGCAGCTTCAGGGTCGAAGGTTATAACTACGAGCAGTACTTC | CASSFRVEGYNYEQYF
TRBD1 | TRBJ1-6 | - | TRBV28 | TGTGCCAGCTCACGGACAGGGGACGCACCCCTCCACTTT | CASSRTGDAPLHF